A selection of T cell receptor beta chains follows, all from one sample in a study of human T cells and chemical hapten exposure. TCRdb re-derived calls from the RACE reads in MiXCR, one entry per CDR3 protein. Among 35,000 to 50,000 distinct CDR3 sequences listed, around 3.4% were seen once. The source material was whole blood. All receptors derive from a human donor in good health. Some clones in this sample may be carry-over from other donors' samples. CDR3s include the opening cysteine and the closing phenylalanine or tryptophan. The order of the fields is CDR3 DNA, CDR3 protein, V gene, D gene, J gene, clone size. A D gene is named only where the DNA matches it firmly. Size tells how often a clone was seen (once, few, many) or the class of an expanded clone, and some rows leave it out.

TGTGCCAGCTCACCAGGGGGAGGCCGTGCTAATGAAAAACTGTTTTTT,CASSPGGGRANEKLFF,TRBV18,.,TRBJ1-4,.
TGTGCCAGCAGCGCCCGACAGATTCAACCCTTGAACACTGAAGCTTTCTTT,CASSARQIQPLNTEAFF,TRBV9,.,TRBJ1-1,many
TGTGCCAGCAGTCGCGCAGGGAGCTCCTACGAGCAGTACTTC,CASSRAGSSYEQYF,TRBV6-5,.,TRBJ2-7,many
TGCAGCGTTAGCTGTAATGTCGTCGAGATGGAGCTGTTTTTT,CSVSCNVVEMELFF,TRBV29-1,.,TRBJ2-2,many
TGTGCCAGCACGACTATCTACAATGAGCAGTTCTTC,CASTTIYNEQFF,TRBV27,.,TRBJ2-1,many
TGTGCCAGCAGCAGCAGGGGGCCGGGTCAGCCCCAGCATTTT,CASSSRGPGQPQHF,TRBV5-6,TRBD1,TRBJ1-5,.
TGTGCCAGCTCACCACCCAGCGGTAGCTCCTACGAGCAGTACTTC,CASSPPSGSSYEQYF,TRBV18,.,TRBJ2-7,many
TGTGCCAGCAGCTTGGGTTCGGACAGACCCAGCAATCAGCCCCAGCATTTT,CASSLGSDRPSNQPQHF,TRBV7-8,.,TRBJ1-5,many
TGTGCCAGCAGTTTATCGGGACAGACTAATGGCTACACCTTC,CASSLSGQTNGYTF,TRBV12-3/TRBV12-4,TRBD1,TRBJ1-2,few
TGTGCCAGCAGTTCGAACAGTTATCAGCCCCAGCATTTT,CASSSNSYQPQHF,TRBV12-3/TRBV12-4,.,TRBJ1-5,few
TGTGCCAGCACACTAGAGGGGTCCTCCTACAATGAGCAGTTCTTC,CASTLEGSSYNEQFF,TRBV2,.,TRBJ2-1,.
TGCGCCAGCAGCTCCTCCCAGGGGAGCACTGAAGCTTTCTTT,CASSSSQGSTEAFF,TRBV5-1,.,TRBJ1-1,.
TGTGGTATTAGGGAACAGGGGACTGAAGCTTTCTTT,CGIREQGTEAFF,TRBV28,TRBD1,TRBJ1-1,few
TGCGCCAGCAGCCAAGTTATCGAACAGCCCCAGCATTTT,CASSQVIEQPQHF,TRBV4-1,.,TRBJ1-5,many
TGTGCCAGCAGTTTAGGACTAAGCTATGGCTACACCTTC,CASSLGLSYGYTF,TRBV27,.,TRBJ1-2,many
TGTGCCAGCAGCGTGGGAACAGGGATCGGGGAGCTGTTTTTT,CASSVGTGIGELFF,TRBV9,.,TRBJ2-2,many
TGCAGTGCTAGAGATCGACCCAGTCAAGAGACCCAGTACTTC,CSARDRPSQETQYF,TRBV20-1,.,TRBJ2-5,many
TGTGCCACCAGTAGGAGCGGGGGAGAAAACATTCAGTACTTC,CATSRSGGENIQYF,TRBV24-1,TRBD2,TRBJ2-4,many
TGTGCCAGCAGTACCCGACAGCGGGACATTCAGTACTTC,CASSTRQRDIQYF,TRBV25-1,.,TRBJ2-4,many
TGCAGTGCTAGACCCGGGACAGTTTCCTACAATGAGCAGTTCTTC,CSARPGTVSYNEQFF,TRBV20-1,TRBD1,TRBJ2-1,.
TGCAGTGCTCCGGACCGACTCAGACAGGCTTCCTATAATTCACCCCTCCACTTT,CSAPDRLRQASYNSPLHF,TRBV20-1,.,TRBJ1-6,few
TGTGCCAGCAGTTACGACACAGGTTCCTACGAGCAGTACTTC,CASSYDTGSYEQYF,TRBV6-5,.,TRBJ2-7,many
TGTGCCAGCAGCGCCAGAGGCGGAACTTACAATGAGCAGTTCTTC,CASSARGGTYNEQFF,TRBV9,.,TRBJ2-1,many
TGCAGCGTTTCTTACAATGAGCAGTTCTTC,CSVSYNEQFF,TRBV29-1,.,TRBJ2-1,.
TGTGCCAGCTCACCAGTGAACAGGGTTGGTGAAGCTTTCTTT,CASSPVNRVGEAFF,TRBV18,.,TRBJ1-1,many
TGTGCCAGCAGCATTGGACAGGGTAAAACTAATGAAAAACTGTTTTTT,CASSIGQGKTNEKLFF,TRBV11-2,TRBD1,TRBJ1-4,many
TGCAGTGCTAGAGATCTCGGACAGCGGTTGGACTATGGCTACACCTTC,CSARDLGQRLDYGYTF,TRBV20-1,.,TRBJ1-2,many
TGCGCCAGCACTGGCATTAATCTCCGTGGTCCCGGGAACAATGAGCAGTTCTTC,CASTGINLRGPGNNEQFF,TRBV5-1,.,TRBJ2-1,.
TGTGCCAGCAGCCGCGTATCAGCGGGAGGGGGGCCAGATACGCAGTATTTT,CASSRVSAGGGPDTQYF,TRBV7-9,TRBD2,TRBJ2-3,many
TGTGCCAGTAGTATAGAGGGCACCAGGGTAAGCAATCAGCCCCAGCATTTT,CASSIEGTRVSNQPQHF,TRBV19,.,TRBJ1-5,many
TGTGCCAGTAAGGCGGGGGACAGCAGTTTCTCTGGGGCCAACGTCCTGACTTTC,CASKAGDSSFSGANVLTF,TRBV19,.,TRBJ2-6,many
TGCAGTGCCACCTCCGGACTAGCGGGGATTACAGATACGCAGTATTTT,CSATSGLAGITDTQYF,TRBV20-1,TRBD2,TRBJ2-3,.